This T cell receptor (beta chain) is from a study of T-cell memory formation after mild COVID-19. With constant-segment primers, 5'RACE yielded cDNA libraries of TCR alpha and TCR beta that carried sample barcodes and UMIs. TCRdb processed the 5' RACE reads anew with MiXCR; each CDR3 protein has one entry. The repertoire has 250,000 to 300,000 distinct CDR3 sequences, approximately 16% of them found once; the top ten carry 22%. There are a few counts of this clonotype. Its cognate antigen is unknown. Overall study findings and caveats: Some clones that responded turned up in pre-infection memory, which suggests that cross-reactive memory joined in. Clones that contracted clustered mainly in CM and EM if CD4+ and in EMRA if CD8+.

From germline, CDR1 is SGHTA and CDR2 FQGTGA. After removal of 5 bases from V and 4 bases from J, the junction contained 6 bases not matched to a gene. The CDR3 is 14 amino acids. The TCR was taken from a man between 18 and 35 years old who had mild COVID-19 (a few samples of this study predate the infection). Cell type and time point are not known. The sample comprised PBMCs or a T cell subset sorted from them (not recorded which). The rearrangement uses TRBV7-3 and TRBJ2-3; 7 nucleotides match TRBD1. The CDR3 DNA sequence: TGTGCCAGCAGCGCCCAAGGGGGCTCAGATACGCAGTATTTT. It codes for CASSAQGGSDTQYF.